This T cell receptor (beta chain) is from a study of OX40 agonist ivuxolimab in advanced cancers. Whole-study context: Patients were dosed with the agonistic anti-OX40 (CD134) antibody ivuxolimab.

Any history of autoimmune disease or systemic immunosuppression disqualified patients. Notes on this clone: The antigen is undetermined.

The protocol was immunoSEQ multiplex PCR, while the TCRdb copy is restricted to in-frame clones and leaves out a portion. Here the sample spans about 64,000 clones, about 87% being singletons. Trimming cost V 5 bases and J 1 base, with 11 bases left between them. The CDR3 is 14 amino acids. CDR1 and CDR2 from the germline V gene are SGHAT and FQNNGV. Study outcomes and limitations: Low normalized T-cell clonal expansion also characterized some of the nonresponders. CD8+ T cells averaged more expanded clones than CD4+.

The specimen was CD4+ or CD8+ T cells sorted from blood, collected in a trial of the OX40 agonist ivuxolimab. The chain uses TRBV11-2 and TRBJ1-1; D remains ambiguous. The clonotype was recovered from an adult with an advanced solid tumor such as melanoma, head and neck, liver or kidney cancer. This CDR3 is CASSPLSTNTEAFF. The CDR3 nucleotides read TGTGCCAGCAGCCCCCTCTCCACGAACACTGAAGCTTTCTTT.